This passage covers 6 T cell receptor beta chains from one sample sequenced in a study of cytomegalovirus exposure and HLA in healthy donors. Repertoires were generated with immunoSEQ multiplex PCR, while TCRdb's copy carries only in-frame clones and drops some. The sample lists under 200,000 clones, roughly 91% seen once, with 10% in the top ten. Sequenced material: PBMCs. The source is a woman in her late teens or twenties in good health and CMV-seropositive.

J is TRBJ2-1 and V is TRBV6-5, with a tentative D call TRBD2 (6 bases). The V end was cut by 6 bases, the J end by 4 bases, with 13 bases between. The CDR3 extends over 14 amino acids. CDR1 and CDR2 (germline): MNHEY, SVGAGI. The CDR3 loop is CASRRGTTYNEQFF. The DNA for the CDR3 is TGTGCCAGCAGGCGCGGGACGACGTACAATGAGCAGTTCTTC.

The chain recombines TRBV18 with TRBJ2-2; 7 bases map to TRBD1. Germline CDR1 and CDR2: KGHSH and LQKENI. CDR3 length equals 16 residues. After removal of 2 bases from V and 4 bases from J, the junction contained 7 bases not matched to a gene. For the CDR3, the DNA is TGTGCCAGCTCACCATTCGGACAGGCAAGCACCGGGGAGCTGTTTTTT. It yields the protein CASSPFGQASTGELFF.

The V call is TRBV5-5, the J call TRBJ1-2; D might be TRBD1 (5 bases). Germline lookup yields CDR1 SGHKS and CDR2 YYEKEE (reference sequence). V shed 1 base and J shed 0 bases, with 10 bases lying between them. The CDR3 is made up of 15 amino acids. In DNA form, the CDR3 reads TGTGCCAGCAGCTTGAAACAGGCACCTAACTATGGCTACACCTTC. Translating it yields CASSLKQAPNYGYTF.

CDR3 in amino acids: CASSVVAGWDTQYF. The CDR3 DNA is TGTGCCAGCAGCGTAGTGGCGGGATGGGATACGCAGTATTTT. This chain joins TRBV9 and TRBJ2-3; a weak D match, TRBD2 (6 bases). V lost 0 bases, J lost 6 bases, and 11 bases lay in between. The CDR3 is made up of 14 amino acids. Germline V lookup: CDR1 SGDLS, CDR2 YYNGEE.

The chain links TRBV15 to TRBJ1-1; D is perhaps TRBD1 (6 bases). The germline CDR1 and CDR2 sequences are LNHNV and YYDKDF (reference sequence). The V and J ends lost 4 bases and 3 bases respectively, with 12 bases between them. CDR3 length equals 14 residues. CDR3 nucleotides: TGTGCCACCAGCACGGCAGGGGTTTACACTGAAGCTTTCTTT. It specifies CATSTAGVYTEAFF.

The sample holds one count of this clone. The chain has TRBV15 and TRBJ1-4; unclear D gene. This CDR3 is built from 15 residues. Trimming took off 3 bases at V and 4 bases at J, with 12 bases between the two ends. The germline V gene encodes CDR1 LNHNV and CDR2 YYDKDF (reference sequence). The CDR3 here is CATSRGSRNNEKLFF. The CDR3 DNA follows: TGTGCCACCAGCAGGGGCAGCCGTAATAATGAAAAACTGTTTTTT.